A selection of T cell receptor beta chains follows, all from one sample in a study of control samples from healthy donors and cancer patients. Profiled with immunoSEQ multiplex PCR; TCRdb holds only in-frame clones, not every one. The repertoire holds some 130,000 clones, more than 80% seen once, with 2% to 3% in the top ten. Sequencing input: blood. Source of these receptors: a man aged 40-49 years in good health. Each CDR3 is given with its conserved first and last residue. The D gene is left open where the match is weak. Rows give clone size only sometimes, using once, few, many, or a class for an expanded clone.

CDR3 DNA | CDR3 protein | D gene | CDR3 length | clone size | J gene | V gene
TGTGCCAGCAGCAAAAATCCGGACAGGTCGCATCAGCCCCAGCATTTT | CASSKNPDRSHQPQHF | . | 16 | . | TRBJ1-5 | TRBV21-1
TGTGCCAGCAGCTTGACGACAGCGAACACCGGGGAGCTGTTTTTT | CASSLTTANTGELFF | . | 15 | . | TRBJ2-2 | TRBV7-2
TGTGCCAGCAGTTTATCGATCCCTTTCGACTACTCTGGAAACACCATATATTTT | CASSLSIPFDYSGNTIYF | . | 18 | . | TRBJ1-3 | TRBV27
TGTGCCAGCAGTGAGTCCGGGGACCAGCAGTTCTTC | CASSESGDQQFF | . | 12 | . | TRBJ2-1 | TRBV2
TGTGCCACCAGCGGGTGGACAGGGGGGGGCGGGGAGCTGTTTTTT | CATSGWTGGGGELFF | TRBD1 | 15 | . | TRBJ2-2 | TRBV15
TGCGCCAGCAGCTTGTCCGAAAACTATGGCTACACCTTC | CASSLSENYGYTF | . | 13 | . | TRBJ1-2 | TRBV5-1
TGCGCCAGCAGCTGGCAGGGGGGGAGCTCCTACGAGCAGTACTTC | CASSWQGGSSYEQYF | . | 15 | . | TRBJ2-7 | TRBV5-1
TGTGCCATCAGTGTTGATGCAGGGGTGGGCACTGAAGCTTTCTTT | CAISVDAGVGTEAFF | . | 15 | . | TRBJ1-1 | TRBV10-3
TGTGCCAGCAGCTTAGAGGTAGCGGGGGGCCCCCGCTACGAGCAGTACTTC | CASSLEVAGGPRYEQYF | TRBD2 | 17 | . | TRBJ2-7 | TRBV13
TGTGCCAGCAGCCCTTATCCCACCTCGGGGGAAAAACTGTTTTTT | CASSPYPTSGEKLFF | . | 15 | . | TRBJ1-4 | TRBV5-4
TGTGCCAGCAGCCATCTCGCAGGTTCAGATACGCAGTATTTT | CASSHLAGSDTQYF | . | 14 | . | TRBJ2-3 | TRBV3-1/TRBV3-2
TGTGCCAGCAGCATTAAAGCCCCGGGACTAGCGGGGGGCAGCGCCTACAATGAGCAGTTCTTC | CASSIKAPGLAGGSAYNEQFF | TRBD2 | 21 | . | TRBJ2-1 | TRBV7-9
TGTGCCAGCAGTTACCCGGATCTTGGGGCCAACGTCCTGACTTTC | CASSYPDLGANVLTF | . | 15 | . | TRBJ2-6 | TRBV2
TGCGCCAGCAGCTCGGGACAGTTAGAGGATACGCAGTATTTT | CASSSGQLEDTQYF | TRBD1 | 14 | . | TRBJ2-3 | TRBV5-1
TGCGCCAGCAGCTTGGTTAGCGGGGGGTCGAATGAGCAGTTCTTC | CASSLVSGGSNEQFF | TRBD2 | 15 | . | TRBJ2-1 | TRBV5-1
TGTGCCAGCACCTCGGGAGGGGGCTCTTTGAATGAGCAGTTCTTC | CASTSGGGSLNEQFF | . | 15 | . | TRBJ2-1 | TRBV3-1/TRBV3-2
TGTGCCAGCTCACCATCGACAGGGCCGGGAAACACCATATATTTT | CASSPSTGPGNTIYF | TRBD1 | 15 | . | TRBJ1-3 | TRBV18
TGCAGTGTCCTACTCGGAAACACCATATATTTT | CSVLLGNTIYF | . | 11 | . | TRBJ1-3 | TRBV20-1
TGCGCCAGCAGCTTGGGGGACAGGGGTGAAAAACTGTTTTTT | CASSLGDRGEKLFF | TRBD1 | 14 | . | TRBJ1-4 | TRBV5-1
TGCGCCAGCAGCCAAGTAGGAAGCCCGCAGTATTTT | CASSQVGSPQYF | . | 12 | . | TRBJ2-3 | TRBV4-1
TGTGCCAGCAGCTTTAGGACAGGGGTAAATGAGCAGTTCTTC | CASSFRTGVNEQFF | TRBD1 | 14 | once | TRBJ2-1 | TRBV9
TGTGCCAGCAGTGGGGGACAGGCAAACAATGAGCAGTTCTTC | CASSGGQANNEQFF | TRBD1 | 14 | . | TRBJ2-1 | TRBV25-1
TGTGCCAGCAGTTTGGGGGTCTATGAAAAACTGTTTTTT | CASSLGVYEKLFF | . | 13 | . | TRBJ1-4 | TRBV27
TGTGCCACCAGCAGAGGGCAGGGCAGCCAGCCCCAGCATTTT | CATSRGQGSQPQHF | . | 14 | . | TRBJ1-5 | TRBV15
TGTGCCAGCTCACCATTGGGCTACGAGCAGTACTTC | CASSPLGYEQYF | . | 12 | . | TRBJ2-7 | TRBV18
TGCGCCAGCAGCGCGACGGAGCTCAGCTCCTACAATGAGCAGTTCTTC | CASSATELSSYNEQFF | . | 16 | . | TRBJ2-1 | TRBV5-1
TGCGCCAGCAGCTTGGGGAGCGGGGGGTTGAATGAGCAGTTCTTC | CASSLGSGGLNEQFF | TRBD2 | 15 | once | TRBJ2-1 | TRBV5-1
TGTGCCAGCAGCCGAAGGGGTTCGGGAAACACCATATATTTT | CASSRRGSGNTIYF | . | 14 | . | TRBJ1-3 | TRBV3-1/TRBV3-2
TGTGCCAGCAGCCCGACTCCCACCAGGGTGCGGACTGAAGCTTTCTTT | CASSPTPTRVRTEAFF | . | 16 | . | TRBJ1-1 | TRBV7-3
TGTGCCAGCAGTGAGCCTAGGACAGCTATGAACACTGAAGCCTTCTTT | CASSEPRTAMNTEAFF | . | 16 | . | TRBJ1-1 | TRBV6-1
TGTGCCAGCAGTCCTCGGACAGAGAACTATGGCTACACCTTC | CASSPRTENYGYTF | . | 14 | . | TRBJ1-2 | TRBV6-5
TGTGCCAGCAGCCAAGGGGGTCTGTGGTACGAGCAGTACTTC | CASSQGGLWYEQYF | . | 14 | . | TRBJ2-7 | TRBV3-1/TRBV3-2
TGCGCCAGCAGCCAAGATGTTACAGGGCAGTGGGAGACCCAGTACTTC | CASSQDVTGQWETQYF | . | 16 | . | TRBJ2-5 | TRBV4-1
TGCGCCAGCAGCCTAAGACAGTCCGGGGAGACCCAGTACTTC | CASSLRQSGETQYF | . | 14 | . | TRBJ2-5 | TRBV5-1
TGTGCCAGCAGTTACTCGCCGGACTTGAGCTACACCTTC | CASSYSPDLSYTF | . | 13 | . | TRBJ1-2 | TRBV6-5
TGTGCCAGCAGCTTATCCGGGGTGGCCCTCTCTGGAAACACCATATATTTT | CASSLSGVALSGNTIYF | . | 17 | . | TRBJ1-3 | TRBV7-2
TGTGCCAGCAGTTTGGAGGGTACCGAAGCTTTCTTT | CASSLEGTEAFF | . | 12 | once | TRBJ1-1 | TRBV12-3/TRBV12-4
TGTGCCAGCAGCCTCGACAGGGGGGCCTCCTACGAGCAGTACTTC | CASSLDRGASYEQYF | TRBD1 | 15 | . | TRBJ2-7 | TRBV5-4
TGTGCCAGCAGCGTTAGCGGGGGGGCCTGGGATACGCAGTATTTT | CASSVSGGAWDTQYF | TRBD2 | 15 | once | TRBJ2-3 | TRBV9
TGTGCCAGCAGCCCAATCCAACCCTACTACGAGCAGTACTTC | CASSPIQPYYEQYF | . | 14 | . | TRBJ2-7 | TRBV7-9
TGTGCCAGCAGCCCCCTGGGGGGGGTAACCGGGGAGCTGTTTTTT | CASSPLGGVTGELFF | TRBD2 | 15 | . | TRBJ2-2 | TRBV9
TGTGCCAGCAGCCAAGATCAGGCCAGGGGGGGAGAGACCCAGTACTTC | CASSQDQARGGETQYF | . | 16 | . | TRBJ2-5 | TRBV4-2
TGTGCCAGCAGTGAAGGACCTACAGGGGGCGGCTATGGCTACACCTTC | CASSEGPTGGGYGYTF | TRBD1 | 16 | . | TRBJ1-2 | TRBV6-1
TGTGCCAGCAGCTCGGAGGGGATCGTGAACACTGAAGCTTTCTTT | CASSSEGIVNTEAFF | . | 15 | . | TRBJ1-1 | TRBV5-6
TGTGCCAGCAGTTACTCGACCAGGGGGCGAACGGGGGGCTACACCTTC | CASSYSTRGRTGGYTF | TRBD1 | 16 | . | TRBJ1-2 | TRBV6-5